The entry that follows covers one T cell receptor beta chain sequence. Its antigen is undetermined. Generated by immunoSEQ multiplex PCR, the TCRdb table keeps only in-frame clones and is missing some. The table has approximately 110,000 clones, 88% seen once. This entry belongs to a study of identifying expanded T cells in peripheral blood. Overall study results and limits: Differentially abundant clones: 0.95 to 1.5 between replicates, 16.4 at roughly 2 weeks, 19 at four. Variance in clone template counts between two-week samples significantly increased with total template count across all healthy donors.

No infections or other immune events were documented during collection. The V end was cut by 0 bases, the J end by 5 bases, with 10 bases between. The CDR3 spans 14 residues. Germline V gives CDR1 PRHDT, CDR2 FYEKMQ (reference sequence). The clonotype comes from a person aged 18-69 years in good health. Sequencing input: blood. V is TRBV13 and J is TRBJ2-5, with a weak D call TRBD1 (6 bases). The CDR3 DNA follows: TGTGCCAGCAGCTTAGGGAGGGGGTCGGAGACCCAGTACTTC. Protein product: CASSLGRGSETQYF.